This T cell receptor (beta chain) was captured in a study of early T cells in non-severe SARS-CoV-2 infection. The overall study: Unsorted whole-blood RNA was sequenced in bulk, leaving chains unpaired.

Individual cDNA molecules each received unique molecular identifiers attached to them. TCRdb analysed the 5' RACE reads with MiXCR anew, one entry per CDR3 protein. The data show about 50,000 distinct CDR3 sequences, with under 7.5% seen just once and 6% to 8.5% held by the top ten. In germline, CDR1 is SNHLY, CDR2 FYNNEI. Trimming removed 6 bases from V and 5 bases from J, with 7 bases in between. CDR3 length equals 11 residues. This clonotype was seen at least ten times. As yet, its antigen is unknown. Points from the study as a whole: CD4 and private specificities were missed by VDJdb matching, which favored anti-spike CD8 responses.

V and J are TRBV2 and TRBJ2-5; no definite D call. The starting material was whole blood, obtained at baseline. The sequence was collected from an adult who was a healthcare worker with PCR-confirmed SARS-CoV-2 infection or an uninfected control (not recorded which). The CDR3 region has the DNA TGTGCCAGCAGGGGTTCGGAGACCCAGTACTTC. It translates to CASRGSETQYF.